This T cell receptor (beta chain) was sequenced during a study of blood T cells in healthy people across ages. Overall study: The capture of about one barcoded beta molecule per two T cells was achieved by template switching. General study results and limits: The unknown donor CMV status may have confounded expanded clonotype changes.

There are 13 residues in the CDR3. The V end lost 0 bases, the J end lost 3 bases, and 8 bases lay between the germline ends. Germline V gene data show CDR1 as DFQATT and CDR2 as SNEGSKA (reference sequence). Drawing of peripheral blood yielded 7.5 to 10 milliliters from each donor. Combining a sample-barcoded 5' primer with a J-beta primer mix, a second PCR ran for 7 to 11 cycles. Every cDNA molecule carried a tag from a template-switch adaptor bearing 12 random nucleotides. TCRdb recomputed calls from the 5' RACE reads with MiXCR, one row per CDR3 protein. This table has roughly 2 million distinct CDR3 sequences, less than 50% appearing once. This clonotype was counted only a few times. Its antigen is still unknown.

The source of this sequence is a middle-aged woman in good health. This sequence joins TRBV20-1 and TRBJ1-2; maybe TRBD1 (5 bases). Sequences were obtained from blood. The CDR3 region has the DNA TGCAGTGCTAGAGAGGGGCCTTACTATGGCTACACCTTC. This translates into CSAREGPYYGYTF.